The present entry profiles one TCR beta chain with its context. Germline is not matched at one junction end, which may reflect a read error. The data were taken from a study of CD8+CD57+ T cells in acquired aplastic anemia. Profiling that covered TCR beta VDJ and CDR3 relied on genomic DNA as its template. TCRdb redid the calling of the reads with MiXCR, one entry per CDR3 protein. In the table there are some 120,000 distinct CDR3 sequences, about 46% of which are singletons. The CDR3 is made up of 15 amino acids. The germline V gene has CDR1 SSHAT and CDR2 FNYEAQ (reference sequence). The sequenced material came from sorted CD4+, CD8+, or CD8+CD57+ T cells (not recorded which) from PBMCs. The chain combines TRBV7-7 with TRBJ2-3; 10 positions agree with TRBD2. This receptor was obtained from a human donor in good health, serving as a control. The CDR3 reads CASSSGLADTDTQCF. CDR3 DNA sequence: TGTGCCAGCAGCTCAGGACTAGCGGACACAGATACGCAGTGTTTT.